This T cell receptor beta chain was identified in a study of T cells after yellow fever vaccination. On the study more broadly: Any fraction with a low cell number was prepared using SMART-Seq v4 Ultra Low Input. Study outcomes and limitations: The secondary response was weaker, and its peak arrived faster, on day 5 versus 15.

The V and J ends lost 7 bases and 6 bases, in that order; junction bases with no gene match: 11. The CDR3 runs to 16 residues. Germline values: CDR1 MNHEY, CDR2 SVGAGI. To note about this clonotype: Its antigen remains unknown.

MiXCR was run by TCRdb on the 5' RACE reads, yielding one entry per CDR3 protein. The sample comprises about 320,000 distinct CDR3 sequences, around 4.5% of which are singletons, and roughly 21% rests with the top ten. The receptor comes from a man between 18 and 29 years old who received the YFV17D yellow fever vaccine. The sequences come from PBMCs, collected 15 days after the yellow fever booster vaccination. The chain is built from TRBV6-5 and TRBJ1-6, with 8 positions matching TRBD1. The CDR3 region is CASNEGRGRFNSPLHF. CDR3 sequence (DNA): TGTGCCAGCAACGAGGGCAGGGGGCGTTTTAATTCACCCCTCCACTTT.